These T cell receptor beta chains were read from a single sample in a study of cytomegalovirus exposure and HLA in healthy donors. Produced via immunoSEQ multiplex PCR; TCRdb's table is partial and in-frame only. Here the sample spans roughly 100,000 clones, roughly 79% being singletons. Sequenced material: PBMCs. These receptors were taken from a man aged 50 or older in good health and CMV-seropositive. Both conserved end residues are part of each CDR3.

v_call,cdr3_aa
TRBV2,CASSAQAANTEAFF
TRBV5-1,CASSLDNSYEQYF
TRBV7-3,CASSLGLQPTPNSPLHF
TRBV15,CATSRDKRLARAQDTQYF
TRBV9,CASSVRDRESYEQYF
TRBV5-6,CASSPSGQGWNEQFF
TRBV6-1,CASSQQVGNEQFF
TRBV2,CASSEAPSGREVDTQYF
TRBV28,CASSFSGGSYEQYF
TRBV27,CASSRLGGDEQFF
TRBV19,CASSIWIRASGANVLTF
TRBV2,CASSADWRSIQYF
TRBV9,CASSPRGTGGYTEAFF
TRBV5-1,CASSMSGVSYEQYF
TRBV7-2,CASSLRSRGPDTGELFF
TRBV6-5,CASSLLAGKTDTQYF
TRBV6-1,CASIPQRDSTDTQYF
TRBV11-3,CASSFQREGRWEQYF
TRBV11-2,CASTGQGYRYGYTF
TRBV29-1,CSVEDPYKREYQETQYF